This TCR beta chain was identified during a study of cytotoxic CD8 clonotypes in ibrutinib-treated CLL. The wider study: Results showed roughly 25 partial and 2 complete responses; following median 68 months, approximately 14 remained remitted, roughly 12 advanced. Broader study findings: An increase in clonality occurred at ibrutinib response, followed by a return toward baseline at progression. Few clonotypes were public, and these shrank or held steady under treatment.

This clone showed up just a few times. The antigen is undetermined. Germline V gives CDR1 SGHRS, CDR2 YFSETQ. The CDR3 covers 13 residues. The germline V and J ends were trimmed by 4 bases and 12 bases, with 20 bases remaining between them. Cryopreserved PBMCs supplied about 2.1 micrograms of genomic DNA for TCR beta libraries. Sequencing used immunoSEQ multiplex PCR; TCRdb keeps in-frame clones, though not all of them. The sample contains fewer than 100,000 clones, around 79% of which appear only once. The chain couples TRBV5-1 to TRBJ2-7; tentative D call: TRBD2 (5 bases). This receptor was taken from a human donor with chronic lymphocytic leukemia. The sequencing used PBMCs, collected after 12 months of ibrutinib treatment. Here the CDR3 reads CASSPDGGPVLYF. As DNA, the CDR3 is TGCGCCAGCAGCCCGGACGGAGGACCAGTTCTGTACTTC.